The following is a T cell receptor (beta chain) sequence with its context. This clonotype has just a few counts. Its target antigen remains unknown. It has no much larger one-base neighbor in the sample; base qualities were not kept. Sequencer: Illumina NovaSeq 6000. TCRalpha and TCRbeta cDNA libraries were built by 5'RACE with constant-segment primers, adding sample barcodes and unique molecular identifiers. Trizol reagent was used to extract RNA from every sample. Amplification of the libraries took two PCR steps, and the second step added a second sample barcode plus Illumina TruSeq adapters. Sequencing of libraries was performed on an Illumina NovaSeq with 2 x 150 bp paired-end reads. In the source study's methods: With migec v1.2.7, reads were demultiplexed and then collapsed into UMI-guided consensus sequences. With mixcr v2.1.11, UMI consensuses were aligned to TRA and TRB V and J templates and assembled into clonotypes. Expanded or contracted clonotypes were those called significant by both edgeR and NoisET, with noise models trained on biological replicates. For edgeR calls, the cutoffs were a false discovery rate-adjusted p below 0.01 and a log2 fold-change threshold of 1. As an exploratory analysis of dynamics, PCA with hierarchical clustering was applied to max-normalized trajectories of the 1000 most abundant clonotypes. The CD4 or CD8 phenotype of responding clones was assigned using the separately sequenced CD4+ and CD8+ repertoires. The raw public data were reprocessed by TCRdb itself: fastp quality trimming at Q25, MiXCR clonotype calling, in-frame beta chains only. Here each entry gathers all rows of one CDR3 protein and keeps the most common genes and DNA. The V and J calls and clone size are TCRdb's, not the authors'. The sample data list roughly 200,000 distinct CDR3 sequences, and approximately 10% of these were observed just once. The top ten clones comprise 3.5% to 4% of the sample.

Ficoll-Paque density gradient centrifugation was the method used to isolate PBMCs. The sample comes from a study of T-cell memory formation after mild COVID-19 (dated by TCRdb to the early 2020s). With regard to the full study: TCR sequence clusters from the two donors were largely donor specific. In a couple of donors, T-cell clones that expanded and contracted after mild COVID-19 were tracked by sequencing TCRalpha and TCRbeta repertoires over time. The cohort comprised two young, previously healthy adult volunteers, one female and one male.

Results the study describes overall, beyond this receptor: Whether the second-wave clones peaking on day 37 were SARS-CoV-2 specific was not confirmed. Clones that contracted from day 15 to 85 showed balanced CD4/CD8 phenotypes, whereas a second wave of clones that expanded from day 15 to 37 leaned towards CD4+. Some responding clones were found in pre-infection memory, which suggests that pre-existing cross-reactive memory T cells took part in the SARS-CoV-2 response. Contracting CD4+ clones appeared mostly in the CM and EM memory subsets, whereas CD8+ clones were enriched in EMRA. The study covered only a couple of mild cases, and larger cohorts including severe cases with pre-infection samples were considered necessary.

From the germline V gene, CDR1 is SGHTA and CDR2 is FQGNSA. The CDR3 holds 14 amino acids from the cysteine to the phenylalanine. The sequence is cut down to CDR3 DNA, 42 bases in frame from base 1. Trimming removed 4 bases from V and 9 bases from J; the gene matches leave 9 bases unexplained. The sequence came from a man in his late teens or twenties who had mild COVID-19 (a few samples of this study predate the infection). The sample titles of this study are shuffled in the database, so cell type and time point are left out; the donor was told from shared clones. The chain uses TRBV7-2 and TRBJ2-1; 7 central nucleotides agree with TRBD1. Material: PBMCs or a T cell subset sorted from them (not recorded which). The CDR3 region has the sequence CASSWTGSSSEQFF. The DNA sequence is as follows: TGTGCCAGCAGCTGGACAGGATCCTCCAGTGAGCAGTTCTTC.